This T cell receptor (beta chain) was identified during a study of regulatory T cells in long-lasting Graves disease. This CDR3 is built from 14 residues. V lost 2 bases and J 6 bases, leaving 13 bases between the germline ends. The germline CDR1 and CDR2 sequences are SGHTA and FQGNSA. This clonotype has at least ten counts. Time point of the sample: newly diagnosed GD, antithyroid drugs for less than 3 months. PBMCs provided the RNA from which the TCR library was made. Construction of TCR beta libraries relied on iRepertoire HTBI primers and on Arm-PCR targeting CDR3 regions. A single record per CDR3 protein comes from TCRdb applying MiXCR to the multiplex PCR reads. The profile shows about 220,000 distinct CDR3 sequences, roughly a fifth of them singletons. A further study also used this sample, focusing on T cells in Graves' hyperthyroidism and ophthalmopathy.

The specimen comprised peripheral blood mononuclear cells (PBMCs), sampled at new diagnosis, from a patient treated with antithyroid drugs. The J gene is TRBJ1-2, the V gene TRBV7-2; D may be TRBD1 (6 bases). This clonotype originated in a woman in her twenties or thirties with Graves disease. The DNA for the CDR3 is TGTGCCAGCAGCTTACAGGGGCTGGGGGATGGCTACACCTTC. It yields the protein CASSLQGLGDGYTF.